Listed here are 3 T cell receptor beta chains from one sample, sequenced in a study of blood T cell repertoires in COVID-19. The assay was immunoSEQ multiplex PCR, and TCRdb's table has in-frame clones only and misses some. The sample records roughly 220,000 clones, roughly 89% being singletons. The sample comprised peripheral blood. The receptor source for this set is a man under 40 who had recovered from COVID-19.

The DNA of the CDR3 is TGTGCCAGCAGTGACTCCCCTCTAAGTAAGGGCTACACCTTC. It is translated as CASSDSPLSKGYTF. The rearrangement links TRBV6-4 to TRBJ1-2; D unresolved. The CDR3 spans 14 residues. CDR1 and CDR2 from the germline V gene are MRHNA and SNTAGT. The ends were cut back, 0 bases at V and 8 bases at J, with 13 bases in the middle.

The chain combines TRBV7-6 with TRBJ2-1; possible D gene TRBD2, 6 bases. V was cut by 3 bases and J by 3 bases, with 18 bases left in between. Germline V gene sequence: CDR1 SGHVS, CDR2 FNYEAQ. This CDR3 contains 17 residues. CDR3 in DNA: TGTGCCAGCAGCTTCGTGGGCATCGGGGGTGGCTACAATGAGCAGTTCTTC. This encodes CASSFVGIGGGYNEQFF.

This clone was recorded once. The chain carries TRBV3-1 (or the pseudogene TRBV3-2) and TRBJ1-4; perhaps TRBD1 as D (5 bases). The CDR3 spans 13 residues. Per the germline V gene, CDR1 is LGHDT and CDR2 is YNNKEL (reference sequence). Trimming shortened V by 8 bases and J by 7 bases, and 14 bases separated the two germline ends. The CDR3 nucleotides are TGTGCCAGCTGTCGAGGGAGGGGTGAAAAACTGTTTTTT. It translates to CASCRGRGEKLFF.